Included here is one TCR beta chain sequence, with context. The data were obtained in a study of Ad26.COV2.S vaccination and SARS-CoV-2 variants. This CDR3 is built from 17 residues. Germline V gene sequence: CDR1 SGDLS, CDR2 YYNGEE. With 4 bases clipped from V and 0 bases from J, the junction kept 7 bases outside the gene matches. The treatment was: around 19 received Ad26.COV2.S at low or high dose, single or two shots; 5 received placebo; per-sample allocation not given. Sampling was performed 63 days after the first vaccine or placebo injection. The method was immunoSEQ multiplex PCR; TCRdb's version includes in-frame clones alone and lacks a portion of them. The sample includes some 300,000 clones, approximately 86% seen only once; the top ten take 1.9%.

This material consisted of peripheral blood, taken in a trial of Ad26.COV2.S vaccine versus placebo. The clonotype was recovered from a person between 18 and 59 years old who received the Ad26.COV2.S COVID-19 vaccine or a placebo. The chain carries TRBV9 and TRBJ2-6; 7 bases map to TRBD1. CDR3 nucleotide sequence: TGTGCCAGCAGCCCCGGACAGGCAATCTCTGGGGCCAACGTCCTGACTTTC. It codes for CASSPGQAISGANVLTF.